One sample yielded the 29 T cell receptor beta chains listed below, sequenced in a study of T cell clonality in common variable immunodeficiency. Measured with immunoSEQ multiplex PCR; TCRdb has only the in-frame clones, and not every one. The sample contains under 45,000 clones, none of them singletons. Sequenced: peripheral blood mononuclear cells. Source of these receptors: a person between 18 and 75 years old in good health.

This clone was observed at least ten times. The missing CDR3 end, 3 residues past where the read stops, is filled in from the germline J gene. This rearrangement joins TRBV4-1 to TRBJ2-7; 11 bases map to TRBD2. The ends lost 2 bases at V and 3 bases at J; junction bases unmatched: 9. In germline, CDR1 is MGHRA, CDR2 YSYEKL. The CDR3 spans 17 residues. The sequenced CDR3 bases are TGCGCCAGCAGCCAATCGGTCGGTAGCGGGAGGGTCTACGAG. Translating it yields CASSQSVGSGRVYE. From start to end, the CDR3 is CASSQSVGSGRVYEQYF.

This clone has just a few counts. One junction end does not reproduce the germline sequence, and a read error may be involved. The DNA ends 3 residues before the CDR3 does, and the rest of the CDR3 is filled in from the germline J gene. The rearrangement joins TRBV11-2 to TRBJ1-2; weak D call: TRBD1 (6 bases). The CDR3 covers 13 residues. Per germline, CDR1 SGHAT and CDR2 FQNNGV. The sequenced CDR3 bases are TGTGCCGGCAGCTTAGGGGGGCCCTATGGC. Amino acids: CAGSLGGPYG. The whole CDR3 protein is CAGSLGGPYGYTF.

This clone was seen ten or more times. Read sequence stops 3 residues before the CDR3 end, and the germline J gene provides the missing end. The chain couples TRBV6-1 to TRBJ1-2, with D hard to call. Trimming shortened V by 1 base and J by 4 bases, and 7 bases separated the two germline ends. CDR1 is MNHNS, CDR2 SASEGT, per germline. This CDR3 contains 13 residues. Incomplete CDR3 DNA: TGTGCCAGCAGTGAAGTGCCCGGCTATGGC. Amino acid sequence: CASSEVPGYG. The entire CDR3 protein is CASSEVPGYGYTF.

This clone has a count of ten or more. CDR3 in amino acids: CASSVLAATGPQYF. The CDR3 bases that were read are TGTGCCAGCAGCGTACTAGCGGCCACGGGCCCG. The chain employs TRBV14 and TRBJ2-3, with 8 bases lining up with TRBD2. The CDR3 end falls 3 residues outside the read, so it is completed with the germline J gene. This CDR3 has 14 residues. Germline CDR1 is SGHDN and CDR2 is FVKESK.

At least ten counts were recorded for this clone. The read stops 3 residues short of the end of the CDR3; the missing end is completed from the germline J gene. This rearrangement joins TRBV28 to TRBJ2-3; TRBD2 matches 15 bases. J gave up 5 bases and V 5 bases, and 11 bases lay outside the gene matches. Germline V gives CDR1 MDHEN, CDR2 SYDVKM. The CDR3 covers 18 residues. The DNA read from the CDR3 is TGTGCCAGCAGTCTCGGACTAGCGGGAGGGAGGGAAAGAGATACG. This encodes CASSLGLAGGRERDT. The full CDR3 sequence reads CASSLGLAGGRERDTQYF.

At least ten counts were recorded for this clone. The CDR3 end lies 3 residues beyond the end of the read and is filled in from the germline J gene. The chain employs TRBV7-2 and TRBJ2-2; a weak D match, TRBD2 (6 bases). The CDR3 covers 15 residues. Trimming removed 5 bases at V and 6 bases at J, with 16 bases between. From germline, CDR1 is SGHTA and CDR2 FQGNSA. CDR3 loop: CASSTRLVSAGELFF. Incomplete CDR3 DNA: TGTGCCAGCAGCACCAGACTAGTTTCGGCCGGGGAG. The complete variable domain, with remaining parts taken from reference TRBV7-2 and TRBJ2-2, reads GAGVSQSPSNKVTEKGKDVELRCDPISGHTALYWYRQSLGQGLEFLIYFQGNSAPDKSGLPSDRFSAERTGGSVSTLTIQRTQQEDSAVYLCASSTRLVSAGELFFGEGSRLTVL.

This clone came up many times. The CDR3 is cut off 3 residues early in the read; its end comes from the germline J gene. This sequence joins TRBV5-1 and TRBJ1-6, with TRBD1 identical over 7 bases. Trimming took 0 bases from V and 6 from J; bases not matched to a gene: 6. The length of the CDR3 is 16 residues. CDR1 and CDR2 from the germline V gene are SGHRS and YFSETQ. This CDR3 is CASSLAVGQINSPLHF. The DNA read from the CDR3 is TGCGCCAGCAGCTTGGCAGTGGGACAGATTAATTCACCC.

This clone was counted ten times or more. The read finishes 3 residues shy of the CDR3 end, and the germline J gene is used to complete it. This chain uses TRBV19 with TRBJ2-7; D may be TRBD2 (5 bases). CDR1 is LNHDA and CDR2 is SQIVND in the germline V gene (reference sequence). V lost 11 bases to trimming and J lost 3 bases, with 14 bases between them. This CDR3 region has 12 residues. This CDR3 is CAAGSRGYEQYF. CDR3 DNA, as far as it was read: TGTGCCGCGGGCTCCAGAGGCTACGAG.

There are many counts of this clone. The read terminates 3 residues before the CDR3 end, so the remaining end is supplied by the germline J gene. The rearrangement uses TRBV28 and TRBJ2-3; the D is unclear. V lost 8 bases and J 0 bases, leaving 6 bases between the germline ends. The CDR3 totals 12 residues. From germline, CDR1 is MDHEN and CDR2 SYDVKM. Incomplete CDR3 DNA: TGTGCCAGCCAGGAAAGCACAGATACG. It yields the protein CASQESTDT. The CDR3 in its entirety is CASQESTDTQYF.

This clone came up many times. From the germline J gene comes the end of the CDR3, since the read stops 3 residues before it. The J gene is TRBJ1-1, the V gene TRBV20-1, with D hard to call. Trimming pared 1 base from V and 1 base from J, leaving 10 bases between. Germline V gives CDR1 DFQATT, CDR2 SNEGSKA (reference sequence). The CDR3 sequence is 14 residues long. The CDR3 spells CSARVAESNTEAFF. The sequenced part of the CDR3 DNA is TGCAGTGCTAGAGTGGCGGAATCGAACACTGAA.

This clone was found many times. The read terminates 3 residues ahead of where the CDR3 ends, so the germline J gene completes it. V is TRBV5-1 and J is TRBJ2-7; 7 nucleotides line up with TRBD2. CDR3 size: 13 residues. Germline trimming cut 5 bases from V and 0 bases from J; bases unmatched to any gene: 2. Per germline, CDR1 SGHRS and CDR2 YFSETQ. CDR3 DNA, as far as it was read: TGCGCCAGCAGGCTAGCGGACTCCTACGAG. This encodes CASRLADSYE. The full CDR3 is CASRLADSYEQYF.

This clone was counted many times. The read stops 3 residues short of the end of the CDR3; the missing end is completed from the germline J gene. The J gene is TRBJ2-1, the V gene TRBV19, with TRBD2 as a possible D gene (6 bases). Germline CDR1 reads LNHDA; CDR2 reads SQIVND (reference sequence). The CDR3 sequence is 13 residues long. V dropped 5 bases and J dropped 7 bases, with 12 bases sitting between them. CDR3 protein: CASSPTRLNEQFF. The CDR3 bases that were read are TGTGCCAGTAGTCCGACTAGACTTAATGAG.

This clone has a count of ten or more. The CDR3 end lies 3 residues beyond the end of the read and is filled in from the germline J gene. This chain links TRBV29-1 with TRBJ1-2; 10 bases are shared with TRBD1. CDR1 and CDR2 from the germline V gene are SQVTM and ANQGSEA. The CDR3 extends over 12 amino acids. V lost 6 bases, J lost 7 bases, and 5 bases stayed unmatched. This CDR3 reads CSVPTGGTGYTF. Incomplete CDR3 DNA: TGCAGCGTACCGACAGGGGGCACTGGC.

The sample holds many counts of this clone. The read is 3 residues too short to cover the CDR3 end, so that end is filled in from the germline J gene. V is TRBV20-1 and J is TRBJ1-2; 8 positions match TRBD1. The CDR3 is made up of 12 amino acids. Germline lookup yields CDR1 DFQATT and CDR2 SNEGSKA (reference sequence). V gave up 5 bases and J gave up 4 bases; unmatched junction bases: 3. The sequenced part of the CDR3 DNA is TGCAGTGCTCCAGGGGGCGGCTATGGC. It is translated as CSAPGGGYG. The CDR3 in its entirety is CSAPGGGYGYTF.

This clone was seen ten or more times. Sequencing ends 3 residues short of the CDR3 end; the germline J gene provides the rest. This chain joins TRBV6-2 or TRBV6-3 and TRBJ2-1, with unresolved D. From germline, CDR1 is MNHEY and CDR2 SVGEGT. There are 15 residues in the CDR3. The V end lost 4 bases, the J end lost 0 bases, and 10 bases lay between the germline ends. The chain's CDR3 is CASSSLQNSYNEQFF. Incomplete CDR3 DNA: TGTGCCAGCAGTTCGCTACAGAACTCCTACAATGAG.

This clone was counted ten times or more. With the read ending 3 residues before the CDR3 end, the germline J gene is used to fill in that end. The J gene is TRBJ2-1, the V gene TRBV2; D possibly corresponds to TRBD1 (6 bases). V lost 5 bases and J lost 9, with 20 bases in between. Germline CDR1 is SNHLY and CDR2 is FYNNEI. The CDR3 has 15 residues. Partial CDR3 DNA: TGTGCCAGCAGTCGACTAAATACCCAAGGGGGTGAG. It yields the protein CASSRLNTQGGE. The whole CDR3 sequence is CASSRLNTQGGEQFF.

This clone has at least ten counts. The sequence runs out 3 residues before the end of the CDR3; the remainder is reconstructed from the germline J gene. The rearrangement joins TRBV13 to TRBJ2-5, with TRBD1 as a possible D gene (5 bases). CDR1 and CDR2 from the germline V gene are PRHDT and FYEKMQ (reference sequence). The CDR3 has 16 residues. V shed 3 bases and J shed 7 bases, with 21 bases lying between them. The sequenced part of the CDR3 DNA is TGTGCCAGCAGCTTTGGGGCCGGCGCCTCCCCGGGGACC. Translating gives CASSFGAGASPGT. The CDR3 reads in full as CASSFGAGASPGTQYF.

This clone was seen repeatedly, ten times or more. Read sequence stops 3 residues before the CDR3 end, and the germline J gene provides the missing end. The rearrangement uses TRBV2 and TRBJ2-1; unclear D gene. V was pared by 5 bases and J by 4 bases, with 12 bases between. The V gene's germline CDR1 is SNHLY and CDR2 FYNNEI. The CDR3 is 14 residues long. The part of the CDR3 DNA that was read is TGTGCCAGCAGTCGGTCAGCTAGTTACAATGAG. It specifies CASSRSASYNE. The complete CDR3 protein is CASSRSASYNEQFF.

This clone was counted ten times or more. The read ends 3 residues before the CDR3 terminus; that terminus is restored from the germline J gene. The rearrangement joins TRBV7-6 to TRBJ2-7; 8 bases are a match to TRBD2. Germline V gene lookup returns CDR1 SGHVS and CDR2 FNYEAQ. The CDR3 totals 13 residues. Losses at the gene ends were 2 bases for V and 3 bases for J; bases not matched to a gene: 0. The sequenced part of the CDR3 DNA is TGTGCCAGCAGCTTACTAGCGGGCTACGAG. Translating gives CASSLLAGYE. The whole CDR3 protein reads CASSLLAGYEQYF.

This clone was recorded many times. Read coverage stops 3 residues before the CDR3 terminus; the germline J gene supplies the remainder. The V and J genes are TRBV20-1 and TRBJ2-7; perhaps TRBD1 as D (5 bases). Germline V CDR1 and CDR2: DFQATT, SNEGSKA (reference sequence). The V end was cut by 6 bases, the J end by 2 bases, with 14 bases between. The CDR3 length is 13 residues. The CDR3 loop is CSATAGHPYEQYF. The sequenced CDR3 bases are TGCAGTGCCACCGCTGGACACCCCTACGAG.

This clone was seen at least ten times. The missing CDR3 end, 3 residues past where the read stops, is filled in from the germline J gene. This chain links TRBV5-1 with TRBJ2-3; perhaps TRBD1 as D (6 bases). There are 17 residues in the CDR3. V was shortened by 4 bases and J by 2 bases, with 20 bases between the two germline ends. Germline loops: CDR1 SGHRS, CDR2 YFSETQ. The CDR3 bases that were read are TGCGCCAGCAGCCCCCGAGGGACACCTCTTAACACAGATACG. Its protein is CASSPRGTPLNTDT. The full CDR3 protein reads CASSPRGTPLNTDTQYF.

Many counts were recorded for this clone. The sequenced fragment ends 3 residues before the CDR3 boundary, so the rest is inferred from the germline J gene. This chain joins TRBV5-1 and TRBJ1-3; 9 bases map to TRBD1. The CDR3 extends over 15 amino acids. Germline CDR1 reads SGHRS; CDR2 reads YFSETQ. The ends lost 4 bases at V and 1 base at J; junction bases unmatched: 3. CDR3 residues: CASSQQGASGNTIYF. The CDR3 bases that were read are TGCGCCAGCAGCCAACAGGGGGCTTCTGGAAACACC.

This clone was detected only a few times. Incomplete CDR3 DNA: TGTGCCAGCAGCTTACCCTCGACAGGGGCGGATACTGAA. Translated: CASSLPSTGADTE. The whole CDR3 reads CASSLPSTGADTEAFF. V is TRBV7-3 and J is TRBJ1-1; 8 nucleotides align to TRBD1. From the germline J gene comes the end of the CDR3, since the read stops 3 residues before it. The CDR3 is made up of 16 amino acids. The V and J ends lost 2 bases and 5 bases, in that order; junction bases with no gene match: 10. Germline CDR1 SGHTA, CDR2 FQGTGA.

In this sample, this clone turned up many times. The read ends 3 residues shy of where the CDR3 ends; the end is completed using the germline J gene. V and J are TRBV10-3 and TRBJ1-6; D perhaps matches TRBD1 (6 bases). There are 14 residues in the CDR3. Trimming stripped 3 bases from V and 9 bases from J, with 12 bases between. Germline loops: CDR1 ENHRY, CDR2 SYGVKD. The covered CDR3 bases are TGTGCCATCAGTGAAGCAGGGGCCAGTTCACCC. Translation: CAISEAGASSP. The full CDR3 protein reads CAISEAGASSPLHF.

Here the CDR3 reads CASSRTGKTEAFF. The DNA read from the CDR3 is TGTGCCAGCAGCCGGACAGGGAAAACTGAA. The V and J genes are TRBV7-3 and TRBJ1-1; 8 nucleotides match TRBD1. The DNA ends 3 residues before the CDR3 does, and the rest of the CDR3 is filled in from the germline J gene. Germline V gives CDR1 SGHTA, CDR2 FQGTGA. This CDR3 has 13 residues. The ends lost 5 bases at V and 5 bases at J; junction bases unmatched: 4.

Ten or more counts support this clone. An end of the junction differs from the germline gene, which may be a read error. The sequence runs out 3 residues before the end of the CDR3; the remainder is reconstructed from the germline J gene. The chain is built from TRBV4-2 and TRBJ2-2, with D tentatively TRBD2 (5 bases). The CDR3 sequence is 16 residues long. Per germline, CDR1 LGHNA and CDR2 YNFKEQ. CDR3 DNA, as far as it was read: TGCGCCAGCAGCCAAGATCCTAGCCCGGGCACCGGGGAG. The encoded protein is CASSQDPSPGTGE. The complete CDR3 protein is CASSQDPSPGTGELFF.

In this sample, this clone turned up many times. The observed sequence ends 3 residues before the CDR3 terminus, with the missing tail filled in from the germline J gene. This chain uses TRBV6-1 with TRBJ2-4; D possibly corresponds to TRBD1 (5 bases). V lost 4 bases and J lost 0, with 13 bases in between. This CDR3 is built from 16 residues. CDR1 is MNHNS and CDR2 is SASEGT in the germline V gene. CDR3 bases read: TGTGCCAGCAGTGTTACTTCCCAGGGAGCCAAAAACATT. It is translated as CASSVTSQGAKNI. The entire CDR3 sequence reads CASSVTSQGAKNIQYF.

At least ten counts were recorded for this clone. The CDR3 end falls 3 residues outside the read, so it is completed with the germline J gene. V gene TRBV5-1 combines with J gene TRBJ2-3; the match to TRBD1 covers 8 bases. CDR3 length: 15 residues. Germline assignment: CDR1 SGHRS and CDR2 YFSETQ. With V trimmed by 2 bases and J by 2 bases, 4 bases remained unmatched. The sequenced part of the CDR3 DNA is TGCGCCAGCAGCTTCGGCAGGGGGCTCACAGATACG. Translating it yields CASSFGRGLTDT. The CDR3 in full is CASSFGRGLTDTQYF.

This clone occurred many times. The CDR3 end is not reached by the read, which stops 3 residues before it; the germline J gene fills it in. This rearrangement joins TRBV20-1 to TRBJ2-2; D might be TRBD1 (5 bases). The CDR3 has 14 residues. The V gene's germline CDR1 is DFQATT and CDR2 SNEGSKA (reference sequence). The CDR3 bases that were read are TGCAGTGCTACGACAGACGTTATAGGGGAAAAG. Its translation: CSATTDVIGEK. The CDR3, in full, reads CSATTDVIGEKLFF.